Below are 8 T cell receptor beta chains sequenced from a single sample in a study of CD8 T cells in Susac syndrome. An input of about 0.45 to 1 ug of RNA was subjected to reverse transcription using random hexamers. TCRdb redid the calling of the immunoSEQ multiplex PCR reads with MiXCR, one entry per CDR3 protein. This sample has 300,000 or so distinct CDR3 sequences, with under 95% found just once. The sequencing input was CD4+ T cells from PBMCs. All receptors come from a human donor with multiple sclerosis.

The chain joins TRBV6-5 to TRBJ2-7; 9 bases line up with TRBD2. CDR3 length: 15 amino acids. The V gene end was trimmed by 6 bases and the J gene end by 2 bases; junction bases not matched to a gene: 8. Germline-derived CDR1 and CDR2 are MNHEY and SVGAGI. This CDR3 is CASRPKGLATYEQYF. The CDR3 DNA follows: TGTGCCAGCAGACCTAAAGGACTAGCGACCTACGAGCAGTACTTC.

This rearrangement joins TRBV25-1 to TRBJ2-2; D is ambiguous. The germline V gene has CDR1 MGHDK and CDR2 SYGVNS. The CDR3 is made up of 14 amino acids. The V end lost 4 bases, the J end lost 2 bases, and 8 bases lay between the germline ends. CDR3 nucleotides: TGTGCCAGCAGTGGGACGGTTAACACCGGGGAGCTGTTTTTT. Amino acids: CASSGTVNTGELFF.

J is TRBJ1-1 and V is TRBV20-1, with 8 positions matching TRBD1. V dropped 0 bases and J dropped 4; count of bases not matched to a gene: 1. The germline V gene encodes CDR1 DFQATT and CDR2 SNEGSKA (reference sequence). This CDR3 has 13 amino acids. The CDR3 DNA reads TGCAGTGCTAGAGAGGACAGGGTCACTGAAGCTTTCTTT. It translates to CSAREDRVTEAFF.

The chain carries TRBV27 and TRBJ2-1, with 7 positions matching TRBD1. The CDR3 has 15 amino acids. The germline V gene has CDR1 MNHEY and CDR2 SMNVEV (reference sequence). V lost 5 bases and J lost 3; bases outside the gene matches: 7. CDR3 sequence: CASSPTGSGYNEQFF. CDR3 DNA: TGTGCCAGCAGTCCGACAGGGTCGGGCTACAATGAGCAGTTCTTC.

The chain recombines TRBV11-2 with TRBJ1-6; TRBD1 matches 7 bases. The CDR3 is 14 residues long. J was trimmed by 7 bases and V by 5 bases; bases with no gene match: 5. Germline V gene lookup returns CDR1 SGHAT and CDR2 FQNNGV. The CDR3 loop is CASSAGTVNSPLHF. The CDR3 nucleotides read TGTGCCAGCAGCGCCGGGACAGTGAATTCACCCCTCCACTTT. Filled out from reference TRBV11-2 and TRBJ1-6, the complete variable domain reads EAGVAQSPRYKIIEKRQSVAFWCNPISGHATLYWYQQILGQGPKLLIQFQNNGVVDDSQLPKDRFSAERLKGVDSTLKIQPAKLEDSAVYLCASSAGTVNSPLHFGNGTRLTVT.

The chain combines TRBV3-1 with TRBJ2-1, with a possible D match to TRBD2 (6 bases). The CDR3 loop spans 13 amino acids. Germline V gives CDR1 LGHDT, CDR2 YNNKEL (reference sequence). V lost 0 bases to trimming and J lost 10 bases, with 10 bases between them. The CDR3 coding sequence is TGTGCCAGCAGCCAAGATCGGGGGTGGGAGCAGTTCTTC. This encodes CASSQDRGWEQFF.

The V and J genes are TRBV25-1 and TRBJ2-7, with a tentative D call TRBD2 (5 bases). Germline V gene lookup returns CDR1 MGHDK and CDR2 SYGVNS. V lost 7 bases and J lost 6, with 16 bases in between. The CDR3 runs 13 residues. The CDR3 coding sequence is TGTGCCAGCACCGGTGGGCTTCGGGGCGAGCAGTACTTC. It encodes CASTGGLRGEQYF.

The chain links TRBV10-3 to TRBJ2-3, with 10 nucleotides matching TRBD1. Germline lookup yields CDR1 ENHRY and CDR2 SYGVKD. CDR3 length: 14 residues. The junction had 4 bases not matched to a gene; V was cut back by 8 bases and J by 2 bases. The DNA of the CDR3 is TGTGCCATCGGGGGACAGGGGTCCACAGATACGCAGTATTTT. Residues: CAIGGQGSTDTQYF.